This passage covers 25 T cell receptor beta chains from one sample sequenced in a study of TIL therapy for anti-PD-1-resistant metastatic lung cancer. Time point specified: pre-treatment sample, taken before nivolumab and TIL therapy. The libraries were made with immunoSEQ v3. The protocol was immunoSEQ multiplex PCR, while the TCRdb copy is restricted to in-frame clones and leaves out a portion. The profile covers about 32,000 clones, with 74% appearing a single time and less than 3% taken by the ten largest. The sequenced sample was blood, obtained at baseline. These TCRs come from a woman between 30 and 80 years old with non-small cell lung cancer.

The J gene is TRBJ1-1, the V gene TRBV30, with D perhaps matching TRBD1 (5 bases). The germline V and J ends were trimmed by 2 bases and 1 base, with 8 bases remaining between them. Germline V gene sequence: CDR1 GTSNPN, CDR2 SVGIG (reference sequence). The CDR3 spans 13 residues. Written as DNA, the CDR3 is TGTGCCTGGAGTAAGACAGAGAACACTGAAGCTTTCTTT. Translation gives CAWSKTENTEAFF.

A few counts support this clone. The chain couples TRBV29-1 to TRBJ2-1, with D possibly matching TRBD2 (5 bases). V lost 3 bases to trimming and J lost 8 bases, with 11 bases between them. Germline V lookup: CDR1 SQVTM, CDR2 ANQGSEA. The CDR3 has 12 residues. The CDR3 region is CSVEPGNYEQFF. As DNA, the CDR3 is TGCAGCGTTGAGCCCGGGAACTATGAGCAGTTCTTC.

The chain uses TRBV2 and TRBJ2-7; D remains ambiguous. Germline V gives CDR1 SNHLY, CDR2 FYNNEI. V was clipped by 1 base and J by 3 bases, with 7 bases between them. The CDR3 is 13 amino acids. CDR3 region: CASSEGSSYEQYF. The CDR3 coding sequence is TGTGCCAGCAGTGAAGGGTCTAGCTACGAGCAGTACTTC.

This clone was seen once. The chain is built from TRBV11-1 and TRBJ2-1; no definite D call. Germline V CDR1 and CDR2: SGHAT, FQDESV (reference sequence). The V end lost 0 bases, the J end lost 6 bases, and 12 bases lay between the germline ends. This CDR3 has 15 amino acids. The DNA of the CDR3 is TGTGCCAGCAGCTTAGCTCTCACCGGTTCCAATGAGCAGTTCTTC. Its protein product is CASSLALTGSNEQFF.

CDR3 DNA: TGTGCCAGCAGCTTACGGGGCACTGAAGCTTTCTTT. This encodes CASSLRGTEAFF. This rearrangement joins TRBV7-2 to TRBJ1-1; D is ambiguous. Looked up from germline, CDR1 is SGHTA and CDR2 is FQGNSA. Deletions cut 2 bases from V and 4 bases from J, with 5 bases between. This CDR3 spans 12 amino acids.

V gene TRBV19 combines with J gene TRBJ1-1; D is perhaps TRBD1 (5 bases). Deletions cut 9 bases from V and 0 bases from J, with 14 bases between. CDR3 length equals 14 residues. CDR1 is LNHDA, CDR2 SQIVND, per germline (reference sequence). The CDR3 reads CASTREGMNTEAFF. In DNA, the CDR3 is TGTGCCAGCACCAGGGAGGGGATGAACACTGAAGCTTTCTTT.

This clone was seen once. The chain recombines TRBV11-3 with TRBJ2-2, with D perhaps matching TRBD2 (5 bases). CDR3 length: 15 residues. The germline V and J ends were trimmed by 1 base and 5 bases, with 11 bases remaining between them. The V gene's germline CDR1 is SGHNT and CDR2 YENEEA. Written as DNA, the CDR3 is TGTGCCAGCAGCTTAGGGGGAGCGGAGACCGGGGAGCTGTTTTTT. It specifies CASSLGGAETGELFF.

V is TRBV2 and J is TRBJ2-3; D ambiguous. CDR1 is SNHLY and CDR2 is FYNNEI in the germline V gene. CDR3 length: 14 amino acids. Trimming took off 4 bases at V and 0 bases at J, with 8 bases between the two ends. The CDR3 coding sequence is TGTGCCAGCAGTGTGTCTCCTAGCACAGATACGCAGTATTTT. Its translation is CASSVSPSTDTQYF.

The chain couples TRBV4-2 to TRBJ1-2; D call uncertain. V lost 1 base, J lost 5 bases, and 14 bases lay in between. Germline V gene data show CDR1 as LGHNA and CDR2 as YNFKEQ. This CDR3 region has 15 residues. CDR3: CASSQAVVADYGYTF. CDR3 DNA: TGTGCCAGCAGCCAAGCGGTGGTGGCGGATTATGGCTACACCTTC.

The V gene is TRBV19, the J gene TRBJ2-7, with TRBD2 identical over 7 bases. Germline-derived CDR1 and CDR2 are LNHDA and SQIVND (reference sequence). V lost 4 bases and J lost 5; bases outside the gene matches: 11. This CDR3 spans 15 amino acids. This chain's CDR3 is CASSTRHGRMDEQYF. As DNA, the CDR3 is TGTGCCAGTAGTACCCGACACGGGAGGATGGACGAGCAGTACTTC.

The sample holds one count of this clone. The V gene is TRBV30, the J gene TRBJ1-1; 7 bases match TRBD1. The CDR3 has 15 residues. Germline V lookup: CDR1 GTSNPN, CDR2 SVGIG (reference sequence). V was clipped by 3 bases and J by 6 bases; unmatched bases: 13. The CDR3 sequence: CAWSGETGKWAEAFF. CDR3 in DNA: TGTGCCTGGAGCGGAGAGACAGGGAAATGGGCTGAAGCTTTCTTT.

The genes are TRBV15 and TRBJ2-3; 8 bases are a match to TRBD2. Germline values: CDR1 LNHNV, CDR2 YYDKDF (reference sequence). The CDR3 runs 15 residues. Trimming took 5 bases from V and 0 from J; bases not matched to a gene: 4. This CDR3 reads CATSSGGGSTDTQYF. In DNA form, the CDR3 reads TGTGCCACCAGCTCAGGCGGGGGGAGCACAGATACGCAGTATTTT. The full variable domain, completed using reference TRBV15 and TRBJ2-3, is DAMVIQNPRYQVTQFGKPVTLSCSQTLNHNVMYWYQQKSSQAPKLLFHYYDKDFNNEADTPDNFQSRRPNTSFCFLDIRSPGLGDTAMYLCATSSGGGSTDTQYFGPGTRLTVL.

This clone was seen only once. This CDR3 reads CASSFGPGNEQFF. In DNA, the CDR3 is TGTGCCAGCAGCTTCGGACCAGGCAATGAGCAGTTCTTC. This chain connects TRBV5-5 to TRBJ2-1, with D uncertain. CDR1 and CDR2 from the germline V gene are SGHKS and YYEKEE (reference sequence). Trimming pared 2 bases from V and 6 bases from J, leaving 9 bases between. The CDR3 consists of 13 residues.

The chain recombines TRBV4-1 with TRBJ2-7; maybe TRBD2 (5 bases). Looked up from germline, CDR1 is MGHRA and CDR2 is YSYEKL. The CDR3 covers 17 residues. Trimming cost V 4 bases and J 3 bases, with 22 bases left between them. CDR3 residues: CASSPDLSGVGFYEQYF. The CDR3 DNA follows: TGCGCCAGCAGCCCTGATCTAAGCGGAGTGGGGTTCTACGAGCAGTACTTC.

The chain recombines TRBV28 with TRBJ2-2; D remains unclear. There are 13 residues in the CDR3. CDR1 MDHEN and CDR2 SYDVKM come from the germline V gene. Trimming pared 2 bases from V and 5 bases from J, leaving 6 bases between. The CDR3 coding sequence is TGTGCCAGCAGTTTAGCGAGGACCGGGGAGCTGTTTTTT. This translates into CASSLARTGELFF.

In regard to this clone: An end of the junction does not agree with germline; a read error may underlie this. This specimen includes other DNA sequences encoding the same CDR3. The CDR3 region has the DNA TGTGCCAGCTCTCCACCCGGGGAGCTGTTTTTT. The encoded protein is CASSPPGELFF. The chain uses TRBV18 and TRBJ2-2; D not resolved. CDR3 length equals 11 residues. Per germline, CDR1 KGHSH and CDR2 LQKENI.

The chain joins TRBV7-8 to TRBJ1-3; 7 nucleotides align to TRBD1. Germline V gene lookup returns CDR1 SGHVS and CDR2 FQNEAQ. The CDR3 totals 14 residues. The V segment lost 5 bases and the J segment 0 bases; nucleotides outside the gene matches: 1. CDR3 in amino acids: CASSRDSSGNTIYF. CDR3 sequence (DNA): TGTGCCAGCAGCCGGGACAGCTCTGGAAACACCATATATTTT. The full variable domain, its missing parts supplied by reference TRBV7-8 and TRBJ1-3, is GAGVSQSPRYKVAKRGQDVALRCDPISGHVSLFWYQQALGQGPEFLTYFQNEAQLDKSGLPSDRFFAERPEGSVSTLKIQRTQQEDSAVYLCASSRDSSGNTIYFGEGSWLTVV.

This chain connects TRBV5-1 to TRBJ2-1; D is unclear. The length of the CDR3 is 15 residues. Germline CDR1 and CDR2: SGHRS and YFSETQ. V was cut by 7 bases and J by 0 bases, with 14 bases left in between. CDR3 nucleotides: TGCGCCAGCGGCTACTCCCAAAGCTCCTACAATGAGCAGTTCTTC. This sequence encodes CASGYSQSSYNEQFF. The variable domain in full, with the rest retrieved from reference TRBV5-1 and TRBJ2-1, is KAGVTQTPRYLIKTRGQQVTLSCSPISGHRSVSWYQQTPGQGLQFLFEYFSETQRNKGNFPGRFSGRQFSNSRSEMNVSTLELGDSALYLCASGYSQSSYNEQFFGPGTRLTVL.

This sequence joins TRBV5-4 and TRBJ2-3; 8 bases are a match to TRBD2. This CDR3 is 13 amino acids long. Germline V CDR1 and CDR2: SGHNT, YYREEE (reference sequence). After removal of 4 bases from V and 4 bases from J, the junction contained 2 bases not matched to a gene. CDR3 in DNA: TGTGCCAGCAGCACACTAGCGGCAGATACGCAGTATTTT. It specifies CASSTLAADTQYF. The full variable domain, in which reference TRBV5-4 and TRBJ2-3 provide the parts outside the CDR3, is ETGVTQSPTHLIKTRGQQVTLRCSSQSGHNTVSWYQQALGQGPQFIFQYYREEENGRGNFPPRFSGLQFPNYSSELNVNALELDDSALYLCASSTLAADTQYFGPGTRLTVL.

CDR3 DNA: TGCAGCGTTGGGGCAGCTGAAGCTTTCTTT. This codes for CSVGAAEAFF. The chain combines TRBV29-1 with TRBJ1-1; no clear D gene. The germline V gene has CDR1 SQVTM and CDR2 ANQGSEA. V lost 4 bases and J 6 bases, leaving 6 bases between the germline ends. The CDR3 contains 10 residues.

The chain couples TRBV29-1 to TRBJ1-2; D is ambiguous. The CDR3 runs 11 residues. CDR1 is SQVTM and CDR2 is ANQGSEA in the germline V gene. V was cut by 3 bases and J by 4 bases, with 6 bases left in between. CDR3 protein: CSVDYGYGYTF. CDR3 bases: TGCAGCGTTGATTATGGCTATGGCTACACCTTC.

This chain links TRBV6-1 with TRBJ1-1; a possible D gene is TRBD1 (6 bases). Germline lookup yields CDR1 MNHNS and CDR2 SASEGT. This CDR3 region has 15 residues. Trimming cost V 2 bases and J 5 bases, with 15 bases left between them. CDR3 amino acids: CASSETFGGRTEAFF. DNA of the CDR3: TGTGCCAGCAGTGAAACCTTTGGGGGGCGTACTGAAGCTTTCTTT.

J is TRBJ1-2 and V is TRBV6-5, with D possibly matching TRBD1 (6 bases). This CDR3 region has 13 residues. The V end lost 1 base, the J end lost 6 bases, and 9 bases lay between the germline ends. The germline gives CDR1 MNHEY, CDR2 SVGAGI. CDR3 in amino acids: CASSYWAGDGYTF. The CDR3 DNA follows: TGTGCCAGCAGTTACTGGGCAGGGGATGGCTACACCTTC.

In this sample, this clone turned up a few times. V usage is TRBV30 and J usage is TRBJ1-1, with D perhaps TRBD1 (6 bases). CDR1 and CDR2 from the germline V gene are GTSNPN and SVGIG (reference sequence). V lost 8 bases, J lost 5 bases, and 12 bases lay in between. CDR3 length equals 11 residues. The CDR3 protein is CARRGATEAFF. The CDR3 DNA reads TGTGCCCGCCGGGGGGCTACTGAAGCTTTCTTT. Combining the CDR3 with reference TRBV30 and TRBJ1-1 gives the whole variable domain SQTIHQWPATLVQPVGSPLSLECTVEGTSNPNLYWYRQAAGRGLQLLFYSVGIGQISSEVPQNLSASRPQDRQFILSSKKLLLSDSGFYLCARRGATEAFFGQGTRLTVV.

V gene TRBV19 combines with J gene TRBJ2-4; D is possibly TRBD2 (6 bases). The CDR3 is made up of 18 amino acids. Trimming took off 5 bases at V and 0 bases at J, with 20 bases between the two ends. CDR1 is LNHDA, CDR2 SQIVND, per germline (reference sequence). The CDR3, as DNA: TGTGCCAGTAGTCCCTGGGTTAGCGGAAATCTAGCCAAAAACATTCAGTACTTC. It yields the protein CASSPWVSGNLAKNIQYF.